A single sample gave rise to the 16 T cell receptor beta chains below, sequenced in a study of siplizumab effects on memory and regulatory T cells. TCRdb's copy holds only in-frame clones and misses some; the assay was immunoSEQ multiplex PCR. This sample has roughly 100,000 clones, with about 93% found just once. Specimen: CD4+ T cells sorted from blood. The receptors derive from a human donor in good health.

The rearrangement joins TRBV11-1 to TRBJ2-7, with 10 bases that match TRBD1. J gave up 2 bases and V 5 bases, and 3 bases lay outside the gene matches. The CDR3 has 14 amino acids. From germline, CDR1 is SGHAT and CDR2 FQDESV (reference sequence). CDR3: CASSPGQGAYEQYF. CDR3 sequence (DNA): TGTGCCAGCAGCCCTGGACAGGGGGCCTACGAGCAGTACTTC.

The V call is TRBV19, the J call TRBJ2-7; possibly TRBD2 for D (6 bases). The CDR3 loop spans 14 amino acids. Deletions cut 4 bases from V and 2 bases from J, with 12 bases between. CDR1 LNHDA and CDR2 SQIVND come from the germline V gene (reference sequence). The CDR3 DNA reads TGTGCCAGTAGTAGTATGGCTAGCGCCTACGAGCAGTACTTC. Translating it yields CASSSMASAYEQYF.

CDR3: CASSRTNEQFF. In DNA, the CDR3 is TGTGCCAGCAGTAGAACGAATGAGCAGTTCTTC. This chain links TRBV6-1 with TRBJ2-1; unclear D gene. V was trimmed by 5 bases and J by 7 bases, leaving 6 bases between them. The CDR3 loop spans 11 amino acids. Germline CDR1 MNHNS, CDR2 SASEGT.

V gene TRBV7-2 combines with J gene TRBJ2-5; 8 positions agree with TRBD2. V gave up 1 base and J gave up 1 base; unmatched junction bases: 8. Per the germline V gene, CDR1 is SGHTA and CDR2 is FQGNSA. The CDR3 length is 17 residues. In DNA form, the CDR3 reads TGTGCCAGCAGCTTAGTGGGTGGACTAGCATTCCAAGAGACCCAGTACTTC. It specifies CASSLVGGLAFQETQYF.

V is TRBV5-1 and J is TRBJ1-4; D is possibly TRBD1 (6 bases). V lost 4 bases and J lost 1, with 8 bases in between. The CDR3 length is 14 residues. CDR1 and CDR2 (germline): SGHRS, YFSETQ. CDR3 amino acids: CASSPGVTNEKLFF. CDR3 bases: TGCGCCAGCAGCCCAGGGGTAACTAATGAAAAACTGTTTTTT.

The rearrangement uses TRBV7-9 and TRBJ2-7; D may be TRBD1 (5 bases). Germline CDR1 and CDR2: SEHNR and FQNEAQ (reference sequence). Trimming stripped 4 bases from V and 2 bases from J, with 12 bases between. CDR3 length equals 14 residues. CDR3 amino acids: CASSSSGRAYEQYF. The CDR3 region has the DNA TGTGCCAGCAGCTCCTCGGGCAGGGCCTACGAGCAGTACTTC. The entire variable domain, with the rest obtained from reference TRBV7-9 and TRBJ2-7, is as follows: DTGVSQNPRHKITKRGQNVTFRCDPISEHNRLYWYRQTLGQGPEFLTYFQNEAQLEKSRLLSDRFSAERPKGSFSTLEIQRTEQGDSAMYLCASSSSGRAYEQYFGPGTRLTVT.

The chain couples TRBV6-5 to TRBJ2-3; 7 bases align to TRBD2. Trimming cost V 6 bases and J 0 bases; bases outside gene matches: 0. This CDR3 region has 13 residues. Germline lookup yields CDR1 MNHEY and CDR2 SVGAGI. The CDR3 nucleotides are TGTGCCAGCAGCGGGGGGAGCACAGATACGCAGTATTTT. Its protein is CASSGGSTDTQYF.

The V and J genes are TRBV7-2 and TRBJ2-7; the match to TRBD2 covers 8 bases. The CDR3 runs 17 residues. In germline, CDR1 is SGHTA, CDR2 FQGNSA. V lost 3 bases to trimming and J lost 0 bases; unmatched junction nucleotides: 10. The DNA of the CDR3 is TGTGCCAGCAGCTTGACCGCGGGAAGCGGGAGCTCCTACGAGCAGTACTTC. Protein sequence: CASSLTAGSGSSYEQYF.

V usage is TRBV5-4 and J usage is TRBJ2-6; TRBD1 is a possible D gene (7 bases). There are 19 residues in the CDR3. Germline values: CDR1 SGHNT, CDR2 YYREEE (reference sequence). V shed 0 bases and J shed 0 bases, with 16 bases lying between them. The CDR3 loop reads CASSLGAGGLGSGANVLTF. CDR3 DNA sequence: TGTGCCAGCAGCTTGGGGGCAGGGGGGTTAGGCTCTGGGGCCAACGTCCTGACTTTC.

The chain has TRBV30 and TRBJ2-7, with 10 bases lining up with TRBD1. Looked up from germline, CDR1 is GTSNPN and CDR2 is SVGIG (reference sequence). This CDR3 region has 12 residues. With 5 bases clipped from V and 4 bases from J, the junction kept 2 bases outside the gene matches. The CDR3 DNA is TGTGCCTGGGCGGGACAGGGGTACGAGCAGTACTTC. This translates into CAWAGQGYEQYF.

The chain links TRBV7-2 to TRBJ2-6; the D gene is possibly TRBD1 (6 bases). The V gene's germline CDR1 is SGHTA and CDR2 FQGNSA. The CDR3 is 18 residues long. V lost 2 bases and J lost 4, with 18 bases in between. CDR3 amino acids: CASSLIATGRSGANVLTF. DNA for the CDR3: TGTGCCAGCAGCTTAATTGCCACAGGGCGATCGGGGGCCAACGTCCTGACTTTC.

V and J are TRBV29-1 and TRBJ2-7; D tentatively reads TRBD1 or TRBD2 (5 bases each). Germline loops: CDR1 SQVTM, CDR2 ANQGSEA. Deletions cut 5 bases from V and 4 bases from J, with 15 bases between. The CDR3 has 13 residues. This CDR3 is CSVSFPGTYEQYF. In DNA form, the CDR3 reads TGCAGCGTTAGTTTCCCAGGGACGTACGAGCAGTACTTC.

This chain links TRBV7-8 with TRBJ1-2; no clear D gene. The CDR3 has 14 amino acids. Trimming removed 0 bases from V and 8 bases from J, with 13 bases in between. CDR1 is SGHVS, CDR2 FQNEAQ, per germline. Here the CDR3 DNA reads TGTGCCAGCAGCTTAGCGGCCGGGAATGGGGGCTACACCTTC. Protein: CASSLAAGNGGYTF.

This sequence joins TRBV10-3 and TRBJ2-1, with 9 bases fitting TRBD2. Germline values: CDR1 ENHRY, CDR2 SYGVKD. The CDR3 contains 16 residues. Germline trimming cut 3 bases from V and 3 bases from J; bases unmatched to any gene: 6. The CDR3 protein is CAISDSSGGRYNEQFF. CDR3 bases: TGTGCCATCAGTGACAGTAGCGGGGGACGCTACAATGAGCAGTTCTTC.

The chain has TRBV30 and TRBJ1-1, with a possible D match to TRBD1 (6 bases). CDR3 length equals 15 residues. Per germline, CDR1 GTSNPN and CDR2 SVGIG (reference sequence). Deletions cut 4 bases from V and 4 bases from J, with 19 bases between. The CDR3 here is CAWIFGGRMITEAFF. The CDR3 DNA is TGTGCCTGGATTTTCGGGGGGCGTATGATCACTGAAGCTTTCTTT.

This chain connects TRBV4-1 to TRBJ1-1, with D possibly TRBD1 on 5 matching bases. Germline values: CDR1 MGHRA, CDR2 YSYEKL. Trimming stripped 1 base from V and 5 bases from J, with 11 bases between. The CDR3 is 14 residues long. For the CDR3, the DNA is TGCGCCAGCAGCCAAGCCCCAGGGTCAACTGAAGCTTTCTTT. Its translation is CASSQAPGSTEAFF.